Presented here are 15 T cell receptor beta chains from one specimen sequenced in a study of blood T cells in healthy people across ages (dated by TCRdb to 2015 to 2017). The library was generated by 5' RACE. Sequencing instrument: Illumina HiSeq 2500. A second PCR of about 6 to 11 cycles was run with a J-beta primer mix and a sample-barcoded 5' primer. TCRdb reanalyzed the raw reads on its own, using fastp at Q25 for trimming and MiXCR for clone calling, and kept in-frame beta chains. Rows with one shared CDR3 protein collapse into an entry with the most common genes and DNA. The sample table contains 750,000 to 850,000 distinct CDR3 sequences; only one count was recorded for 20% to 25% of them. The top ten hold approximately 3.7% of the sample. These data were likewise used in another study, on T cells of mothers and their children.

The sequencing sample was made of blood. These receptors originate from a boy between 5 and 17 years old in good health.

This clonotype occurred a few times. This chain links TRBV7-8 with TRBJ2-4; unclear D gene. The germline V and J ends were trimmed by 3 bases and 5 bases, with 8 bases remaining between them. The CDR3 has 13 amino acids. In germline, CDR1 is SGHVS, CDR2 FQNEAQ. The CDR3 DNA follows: TGTGCCAGCAGCTTGACTGCGCAAAACATTCAGTACTTC. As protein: CASSLTAQNIQYF.

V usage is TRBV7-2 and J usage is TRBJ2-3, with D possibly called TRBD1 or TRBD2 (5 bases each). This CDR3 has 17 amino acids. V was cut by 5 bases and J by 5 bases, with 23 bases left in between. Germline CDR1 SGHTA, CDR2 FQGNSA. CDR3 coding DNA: TGTGCCAGCAGCGAGCTTCGGGGCCTTACTTCTTTAGATACGCAGTATTTT. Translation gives CASSELRGLTSLDTQYF. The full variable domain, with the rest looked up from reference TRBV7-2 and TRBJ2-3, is GAGVSQSPSNKVTEKGKDVELRCDPISGHTALYWYRQSLGQGLEFLIYFQGNSAPDKSGLPSDRFSAERTGGSVSTLTIQRTQQEDSAVYLCASSELRGLTSLDTQYFGPGTRLTVL.

This CDR3 is CASSQVRGQGGGGTEAFF. CDR3 DNA sequence: TGCGCCAGCAGCCAAGTTCGGGGACAGGGCGGGGGTGGCACTGAAGCTTTCTTT. The gene calls are TRBV4-1 and TRBJ1-1; 9 bases map to TRBD1. The CDR3 runs 18 residues. The J segment lost 4 bases and the V segment lost 1 base, leaving 13 bases of the junction unmatched. CDR1 is MGHRA and CDR2 is YSYEKL in the germline V gene.

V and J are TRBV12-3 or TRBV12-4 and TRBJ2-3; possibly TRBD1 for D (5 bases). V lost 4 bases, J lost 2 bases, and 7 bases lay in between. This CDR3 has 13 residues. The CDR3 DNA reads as TGTGCCAGCAGTTCCAGGGCCACAGATACGCAGTATTTT. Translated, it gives CASSSRATDTQYF.

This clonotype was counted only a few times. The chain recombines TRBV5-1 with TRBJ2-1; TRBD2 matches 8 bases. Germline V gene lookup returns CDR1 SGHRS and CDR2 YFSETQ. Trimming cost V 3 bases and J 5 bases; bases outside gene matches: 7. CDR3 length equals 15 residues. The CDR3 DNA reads TGCGCCAGCAGCTCCTCGGCGGGGGGAAACAATGAGCAGTTCTTC. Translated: CASSSSAGGNNEQFF.

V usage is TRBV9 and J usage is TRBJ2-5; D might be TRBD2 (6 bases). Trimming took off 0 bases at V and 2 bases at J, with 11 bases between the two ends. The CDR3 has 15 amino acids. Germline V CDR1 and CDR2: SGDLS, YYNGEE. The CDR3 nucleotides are TGTGCCAGCAGCGTAGGTTCGGGGGTACAAGAGACCCAGTACTTC. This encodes CASSVGSGVQETQYF. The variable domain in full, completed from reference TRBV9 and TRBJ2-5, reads DSGVTQTPKHLITATGQRVTLRCSPRSGDLSVYWYQQSLDQGLQFLIQYYNGEERAKGNILERFSAQQFPDLHSELNLSSLELGDSALYFCASSVGSGVQETQYFGPGTRLLVL.

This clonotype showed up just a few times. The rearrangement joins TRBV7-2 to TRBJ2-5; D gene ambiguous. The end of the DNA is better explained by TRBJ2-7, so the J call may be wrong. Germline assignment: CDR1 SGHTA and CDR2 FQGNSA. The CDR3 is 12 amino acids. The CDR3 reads CASSLLVGEQYF. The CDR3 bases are TGTGCCAGCAGCTTATTGGTTGGCGAGCAGTACTTC.

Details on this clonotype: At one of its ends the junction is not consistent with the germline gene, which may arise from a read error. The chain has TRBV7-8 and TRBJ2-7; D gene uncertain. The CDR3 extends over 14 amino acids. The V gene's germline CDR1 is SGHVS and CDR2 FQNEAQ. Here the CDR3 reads CASSLAVSSYEQCF. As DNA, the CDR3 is TGTGCCAGCAGCTTAGCGGTCAGCTCCTACGAGCAGTGCTTC.

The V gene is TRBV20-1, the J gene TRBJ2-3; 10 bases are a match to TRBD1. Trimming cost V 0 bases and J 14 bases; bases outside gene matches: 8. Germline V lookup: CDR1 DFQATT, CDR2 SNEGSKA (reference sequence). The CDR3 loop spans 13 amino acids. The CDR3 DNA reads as TGCAGTGCTAGAGATGGGGGGACAGGGGTTAGGTATTTT. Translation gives CSARDGGTGVRYF.

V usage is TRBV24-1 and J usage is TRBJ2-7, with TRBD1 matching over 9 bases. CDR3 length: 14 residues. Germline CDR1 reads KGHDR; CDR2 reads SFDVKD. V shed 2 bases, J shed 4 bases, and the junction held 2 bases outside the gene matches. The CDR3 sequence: CATSDSGQGYEQYF. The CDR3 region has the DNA TGTGCCACCAGTGATTCAGGACAGGGGTACGAGCAGTACTTC.

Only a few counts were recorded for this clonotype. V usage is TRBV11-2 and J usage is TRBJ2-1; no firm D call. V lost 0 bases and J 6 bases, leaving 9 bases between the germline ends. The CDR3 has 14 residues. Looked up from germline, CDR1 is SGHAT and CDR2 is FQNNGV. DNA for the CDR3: TGTGCCAGCAGCTTAGACGGGCCCCTCAATGAGCAGTTCTTC. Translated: CASSLDGPLNEQFF.

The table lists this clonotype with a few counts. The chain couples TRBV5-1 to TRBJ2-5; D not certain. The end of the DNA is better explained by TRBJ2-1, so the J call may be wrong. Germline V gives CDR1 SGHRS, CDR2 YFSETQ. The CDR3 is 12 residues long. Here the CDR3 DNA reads TGCGCCAGCTGGCGGCGGCCCAGTGAGCAGTTCTTC. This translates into CASWRRPSEQFF.

Written as DNA, the CDR3 is TGTGCCAGCAGTCGTTATGGGAGCTCTGGGGCCAACGTCCTGACTTTC. As protein: CASSRYGSSGANVLTF. The chain recombines TRBV28 with TRBJ2-6, with a weak D call TRBD2 (5 bases). The CDR3 totals 16 residues. Trimming removed 5 bases at V and 0 bases at J, with 11 bases between. Germline V gene data show CDR1 as MDHEN and CDR2 as SYDVKM.

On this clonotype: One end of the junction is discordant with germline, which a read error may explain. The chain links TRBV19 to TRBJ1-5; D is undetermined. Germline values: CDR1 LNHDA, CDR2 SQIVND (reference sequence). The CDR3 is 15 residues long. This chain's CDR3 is CASSIEVGSDQPQHF. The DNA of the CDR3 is TGTGCCAGTAGTATAGAAGTGGGTAGCGATCAGCCCCAGCATTTT.

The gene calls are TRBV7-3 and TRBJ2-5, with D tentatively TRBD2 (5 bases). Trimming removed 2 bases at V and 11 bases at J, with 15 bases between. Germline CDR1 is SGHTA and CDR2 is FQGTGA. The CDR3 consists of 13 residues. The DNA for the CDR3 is TGTGCCAGCAGCTTAGGAGCGGCCTACAAGCAGTACTTC. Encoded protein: CASSLGAAYKQYF.